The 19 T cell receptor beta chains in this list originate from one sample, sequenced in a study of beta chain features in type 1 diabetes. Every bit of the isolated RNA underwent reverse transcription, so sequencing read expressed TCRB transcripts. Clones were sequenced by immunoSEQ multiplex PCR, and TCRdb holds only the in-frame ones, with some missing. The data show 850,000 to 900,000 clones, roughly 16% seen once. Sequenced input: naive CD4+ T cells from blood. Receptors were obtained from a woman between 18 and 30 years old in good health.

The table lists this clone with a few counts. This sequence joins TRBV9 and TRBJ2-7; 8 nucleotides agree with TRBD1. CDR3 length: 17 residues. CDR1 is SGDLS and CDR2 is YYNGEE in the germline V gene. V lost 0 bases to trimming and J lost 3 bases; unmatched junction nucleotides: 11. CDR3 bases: TGTGCCAGCAGCGTAGCTTGGGACAGGAGTTTTCGCTACGAGCAGTACTTC. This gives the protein CASSVAWDRSFRYEQYF.

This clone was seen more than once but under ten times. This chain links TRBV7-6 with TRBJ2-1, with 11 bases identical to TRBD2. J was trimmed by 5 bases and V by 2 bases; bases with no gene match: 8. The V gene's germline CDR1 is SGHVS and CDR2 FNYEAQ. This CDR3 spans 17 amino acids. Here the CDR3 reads CASSLTLRLAGNNEQFF. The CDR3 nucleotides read TGTGCCAGCAGCTTAACTCTTAGACTAGCGGGAAACAATGAGCAGTTCTTC.

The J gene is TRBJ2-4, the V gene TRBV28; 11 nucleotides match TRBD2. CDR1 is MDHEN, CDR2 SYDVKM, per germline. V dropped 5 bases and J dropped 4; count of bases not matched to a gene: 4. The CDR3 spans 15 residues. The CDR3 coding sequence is TGTGCCAGCAGTCCCGGGACTAGCGGAAAAAACATTCAGTACTTC. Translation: CASSPGTSGKNIQYF.

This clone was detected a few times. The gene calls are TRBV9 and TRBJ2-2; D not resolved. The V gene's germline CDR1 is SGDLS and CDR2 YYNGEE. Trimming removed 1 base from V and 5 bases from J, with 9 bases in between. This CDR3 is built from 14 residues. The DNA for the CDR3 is TGTGCCAGCAGCGTATGGGCTAGAACCGGGGAGCTGTTTTTT. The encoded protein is CASSVWARTGELFF.

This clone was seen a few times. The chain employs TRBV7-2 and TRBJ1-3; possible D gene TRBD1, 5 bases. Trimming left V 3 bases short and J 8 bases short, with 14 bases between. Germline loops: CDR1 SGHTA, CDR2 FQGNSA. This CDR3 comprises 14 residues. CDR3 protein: CASSLGVNGHTIYF. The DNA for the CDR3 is TGTGCCAGCAGCTTGGGGGTCAACGGGCACACCATATATTTT.

CDR3 sequence reads: CASSEPLRTVNTEAFF. The CDR3 nucleotides are TGTGCCAGCAGTGAACCGTTAAGGACCGTGAACACTGAAGCTTTCTTT. The V and J genes are TRBV6-1 and TRBJ1-1; no definite D call. The CDR3 length is 16 residues. The V gene's germline CDR1 is MNHNS and CDR2 SASEGT. The V end was cut by 2 bases, the J end by 0 bases, with 13 bases between.

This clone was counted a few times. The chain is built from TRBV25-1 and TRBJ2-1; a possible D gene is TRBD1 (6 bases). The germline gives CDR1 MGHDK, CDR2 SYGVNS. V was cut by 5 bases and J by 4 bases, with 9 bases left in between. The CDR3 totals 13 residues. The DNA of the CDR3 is TGTGCCAGCAGTATGGGACATTACAATGAGCAGTTCTTC. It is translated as CASSMGHYNEQFF.

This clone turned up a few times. CDR3 sequence: CASSQDLGVGTEAFF. The CDR3 nucleotides are TGCGCCAGCAGCCAAGATCTGGGGGTCGGCACTGAAGCTTTCTTT. The chain has TRBV4-3 and TRBJ1-1; D is perhaps TRBD1 (5 bases). Germline CDR1 is LGHNA and CDR2 is YSLEER. The germline V and J ends were trimmed by 0 bases and 4 bases, with 12 bases remaining between them. The CDR3 consists of 15 residues.

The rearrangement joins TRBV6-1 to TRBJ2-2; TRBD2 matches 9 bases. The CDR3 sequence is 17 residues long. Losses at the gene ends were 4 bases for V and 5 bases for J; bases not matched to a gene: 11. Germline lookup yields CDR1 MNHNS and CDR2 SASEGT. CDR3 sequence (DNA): TGTGCCAGCAGTGCCGATAGGACTAGCGTAACTACCGGGGAGCTGTTTTTT. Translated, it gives CASSADRTSVTTGELFF.

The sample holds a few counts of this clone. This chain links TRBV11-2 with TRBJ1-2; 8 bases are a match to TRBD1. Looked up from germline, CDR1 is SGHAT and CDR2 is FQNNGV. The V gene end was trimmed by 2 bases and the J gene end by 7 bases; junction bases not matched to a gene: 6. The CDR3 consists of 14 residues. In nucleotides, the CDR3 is TGTGCCAGCAGCTTAATGGCAGGGGGCGCTGGCTACACCTTC. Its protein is CASSLMAGGAGYTF.

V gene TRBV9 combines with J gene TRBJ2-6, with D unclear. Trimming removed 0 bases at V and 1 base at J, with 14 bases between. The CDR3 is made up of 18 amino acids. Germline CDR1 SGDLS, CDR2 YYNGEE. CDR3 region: CASSVGLAGRSGANVLTF. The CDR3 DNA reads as TGTGCCAGCAGCGTAGGACTGGCAGGCCGTTCTGGGGCCAACGTCCTGACTTTC.

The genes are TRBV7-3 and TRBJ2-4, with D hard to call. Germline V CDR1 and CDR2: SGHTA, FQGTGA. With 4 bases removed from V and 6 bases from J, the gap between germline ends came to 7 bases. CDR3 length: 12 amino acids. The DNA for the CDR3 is TGTGCCAGCAGCTCCCCGTCAAACATTCAGTACTTC. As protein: CASSSPSNIQYF.

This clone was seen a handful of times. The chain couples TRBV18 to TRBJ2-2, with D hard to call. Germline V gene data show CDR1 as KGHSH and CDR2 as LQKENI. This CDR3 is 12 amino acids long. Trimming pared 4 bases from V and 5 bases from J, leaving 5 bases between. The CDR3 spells CASSRMTGELFF. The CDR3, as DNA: TGTGCCAGCTCACGTATGACCGGGGAGCTGTTTTTT.

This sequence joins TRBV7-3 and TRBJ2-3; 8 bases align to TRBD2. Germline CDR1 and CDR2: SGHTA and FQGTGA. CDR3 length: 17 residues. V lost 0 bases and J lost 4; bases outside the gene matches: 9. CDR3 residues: CASSLTRDSGIPDTQYF. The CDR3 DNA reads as TGTGCCAGCAGCTTAACTAGAGATAGCGGGATCCCAGATACGCAGTATTTT.

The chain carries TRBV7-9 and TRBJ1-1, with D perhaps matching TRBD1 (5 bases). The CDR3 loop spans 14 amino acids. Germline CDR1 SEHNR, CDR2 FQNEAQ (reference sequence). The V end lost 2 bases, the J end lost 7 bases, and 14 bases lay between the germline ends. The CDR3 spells CASSLFGPGDEAFF. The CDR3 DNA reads TGTGCCAGCAGCTTATTCGGGCCGGGGGATGAAGCTTTCTTT.

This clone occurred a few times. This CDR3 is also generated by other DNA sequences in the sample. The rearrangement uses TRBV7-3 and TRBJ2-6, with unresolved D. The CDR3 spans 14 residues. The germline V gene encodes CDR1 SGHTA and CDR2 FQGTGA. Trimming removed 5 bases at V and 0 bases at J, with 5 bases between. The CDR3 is CASSPGSGANVLTF. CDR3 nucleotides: TGTGCCAGCAGCCCAGGCTCTGGGGCCAACGTCCTGACTTTC. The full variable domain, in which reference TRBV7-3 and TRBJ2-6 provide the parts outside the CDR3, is GAGVSQTPSNKVTEKGKYVELRCDPISGHTALYWYRQSLGQGPEFLIYFQGTGAADDSGLPNDRFFAVRPEGSVSTLKIQRTERGDSAVYLCASSPGSGANVLTFGAGSRLTVL.

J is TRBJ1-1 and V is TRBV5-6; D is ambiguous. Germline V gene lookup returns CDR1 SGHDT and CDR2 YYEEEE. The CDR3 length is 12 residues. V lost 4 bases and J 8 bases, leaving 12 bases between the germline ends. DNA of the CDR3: TGTGCCAGCAGCGGGGTAACAGCCGAAGCTTTCTTT. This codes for CASSGVTAEAFF. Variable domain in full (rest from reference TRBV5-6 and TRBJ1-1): DAGVTQSPTHLIKTRGQQVTLRCSPKSGHDTVSWYQQALGQGPQFIFQYYEEEERQRGNFPDRFSGHQFPNYSSELNVNALLLGDSALYLCASSGVTAEAFFGQGTRLTVV.

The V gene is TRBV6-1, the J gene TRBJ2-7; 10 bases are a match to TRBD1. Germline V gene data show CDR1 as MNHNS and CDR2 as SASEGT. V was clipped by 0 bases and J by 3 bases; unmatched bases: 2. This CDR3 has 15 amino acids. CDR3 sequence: CASSEAWTGGYEQYF. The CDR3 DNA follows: TGTGCCAGCAGTGAAGCCTGGACAGGGGGCTACGAGCAGTACTTC.

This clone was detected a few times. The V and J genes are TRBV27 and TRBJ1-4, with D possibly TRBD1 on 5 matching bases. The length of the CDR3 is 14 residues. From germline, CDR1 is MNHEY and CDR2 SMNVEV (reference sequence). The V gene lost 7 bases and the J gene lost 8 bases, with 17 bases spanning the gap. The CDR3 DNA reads TGTGCCAGCACCCCCCGGGGGGGGTCCGAAAAACTGTTTTTT. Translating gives CASTPRGGSEKLFF. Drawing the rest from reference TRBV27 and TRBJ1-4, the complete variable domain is EAQVTQNPRYLITVTGKKLTVTCSQNMNHEYMSWYRQDPGLGLRQIYYSMNVEVTDKGDVPEGYKVSRKEKRNFPLILESPSPNQTSLYFCASTPRGGSEKLFFGSGTQLSVL.